The 22 T cell receptor beta chains presented below share a single source sample, sequenced in a study of T cells in Graves' hyperthyroidism and ophthalmopathy. The CDR3 regions of TCR beta were amplified from RNA transcripts. The HTBI set primed first-round TCR CDR3 RT-PCR. TCRdb re-derived calls from the multiplex PCR reads in MiXCR, one entry per CDR3 protein. Of 500,000 to 750,000 distinct CDR3 sequences in the sample, around 14% are singletons; the top ten hold about 7%. The sample taken for sequencing was blood. The source is a woman younger than 45 with Graves' hyperthyroidism.

Regarding this clonotype: A much larger clone lies one base from this, so it may be a read error. The chain carries TRBV13 and TRBJ2-7; D unresolved. V was trimmed by 8 bases and J by 7 bases, leaving 18 bases between them. Germline V gene lookup returns CDR1 PRHDT and CDR2 FYEKMQ (reference sequence). The CDR3 has 13 residues. CDR3 region: CASSIGATIEQYF. Here the CDR3 DNA reads TGTGCCAGCTCGATCGGTGCCACTATTGAGCAGTACTTC.

The chain has TRBV6-1 and TRBJ1-6; D is ambiguous. Trimming left V 7 bases short and J 9 bases short, with 16 bases between. There are 14 residues in the CDR3. Looked up from germline, CDR1 is MNHNS and CDR2 is SASEGT. CDR3 nucleotides: TGTGCCAGCAATTTACTTCAGTCGGGTTCACCCCTCCACTTT. It is translated as CASNLLQSGSPLHF.

J is TRBJ2-7 and V is TRBV28; D is perhaps TRBD1 or TRBD2 (6 bases each). With 7 bases removed from V and 3 bases from J, the gap between germline ends came to 19 bases. Germline V gives CDR1 MDHEN, CDR2 SYDVKM. The CDR3 is 15 residues long. CDR3: CASNTPGGRVYEQYF. In DNA form, the CDR3 reads TGTGCCAGCAATACACCCGGGGGCAGGGTCTACGAGCAGTACTTC.

This clonotype was counted ten times or more. The chain uses TRBV5-1 and TRBJ2-1; tentative D call: TRBD2 (7 bases). The CDR3 covers 17 residues. CDR1 is SGHRS, CDR2 YFSETQ, per germline. Trimming cost V 3 bases and J 0 bases, with 16 bases left between them. CDR3 amino acids: CASSWGGAGSSYNEQFF. The CDR3 coding sequence is TGCGCCAGCAGCTGGGGGGGGGCCGGAAGCTCCTACAATGAGCAGTTCTTC. Based on the CDR3 plus reference TRBV5-1 and TRBJ2-1, the full variable domain is KAGVTQTPRYLIKTRGQQVTLSCSPISGHRSVSWYQQTPGQGLQFLFEYFSETQRNKGNFPGRFSGRQFSNSRSEMNVSTLELGDSALYLCASSWGGAGSSYNEQFFGPGTRLTVL.

The gene calls are TRBV28 and TRBJ2-4; 7 bases agree with TRBD1. The CDR3 extends over 16 amino acids. The germline CDR1 and CDR2 sequences are MDHEN and SYDVKM. V trimming: 4 bases; J trimming: 0 bases; junction bases outside the gene matches: 6. The CDR3 nucleotides read TGTGCCAGCAGTTCCACAGGGGCACTAGCCAAAAACATTCAGTACTTC. Translating gives CASSSTGALAKNIQYF.

Ten or more counts support this clonotype. The J gene is TRBJ2-7, the V gene TRBV11-2, with D perhaps TRBD1 (5 bases). This CDR3 contains 16 residues. Between the trimmed V and J ends, which lost 1 base and 2 bases, there was a span of 15 bases. CDR1 SGHAT and CDR2 FQNNGV come from the germline V gene. CDR3 nucleotide sequence: TGTGCCAGCAGCTTAGGTGGGGCAGGGTTGACCTACGAGCAGTACTTC. Its translation: CASSLGGAGLTYEQYF. The full variable domain, rest sourced from reference TRBV11-2 and TRBJ2-7, is EAGVAQSPRYKIIEKRQSVAFWCNPISGHATLYWYQQILGQGPKLLIQFQNNGVVDDSQLPKDRFSAERLKGVDSTLKIQPAKLEDSAVYLCASSLGGAGLTYEQYFGPGTRLTVT.

In its sample, this clonotype was seen many times. The V gene is TRBV6-1, the J gene TRBJ2-3; TRBD1 might be the D (5 bases). V was shortened by 0 bases and J by 1 base, with 14 bases between the two germline ends. Germline V gene lookup returns CDR1 MNHNS and CDR2 SASEGT. CDR3 length equals 17 residues. DNA of the CDR3: TGTGCCAGCAGTGAAGCTCTGGCTAGGACACGCACAGATACGCAGTATTTT. Translated: CASSEALARTRTDTQYF.

This clonotype appeared many times. V gene TRBV20-1 combines with J gene TRBJ2-7, with 9 bases matching TRBD2. Germline V gene lookup returns CDR1 DFQATT and CDR2 SNEGSKA (reference sequence). The CDR3 extends over 15 amino acids. With V trimmed by 6 bases and J by 2 bases, 11 bases remained unmatched. The CDR3 sequence: CSARGRGLLTYEQYF. The CDR3 coding sequence is TGCAGTGCCCGCGGGAGGGGACTACTAACCTACGAGCAGTACTTC.

The chain combines TRBV9 with TRBJ2-2, with 10 bases aligning to TRBD2. The CDR3 consists of 16 residues. Germline CDR1 and CDR2: SGDLS and YYNGEE. V lost 2 bases, J lost 5 bases, and 6 bases stayed unmatched. CDR3 amino acids: CASSVLAGAGTGELFF. The CDR3 DNA reads as TGTGCCAGCAGCGTGCTAGCGGGAGCGGGGACCGGGGAGCTGTTTTTT.

This clonotype was seen repeatedly, ten times or more. The gene calls are TRBV20-1 and TRBJ2-1, with TRBD2 matching 7 bases. The germline CDR1 and CDR2 sequences are DFQATT and SNEGSKA (reference sequence). The junction had 13 bases not matched to a gene; V was cut back by 5 bases and J by 9 bases. CDR3 size: 14 residues. The CDR3 protein is CSAPRGGSGREQFF. CDR3 DNA: TGCAGTGCTCCCCGGGGCGGGAGCGGTCGTGAGCAGTTCTTC.

This clonotype showed up many times. V gene TRBV11-2 combines with J gene TRBJ2-7, with TRBD2 matching 7 bases. The J call may be in error: the DNA end matches TRBJ2-1 better. This CDR3 has 15 residues. Germline V lookup: CDR1 SGHAT, CDR2 FQNNGV. Here the CDR3 DNA reads TGTGCCAGCAGCTTTGGCTTGGAGACTAGCTACGAGCAGTTCTTC. This translates into CASSFGLETSYEQFF.

The sample holds a few counts of this clonotype. The chain links TRBV5-1 to TRBJ2-7; D is perhaps TRBD2 (6 bases). V dropped 0 bases and J dropped 5 bases, with 12 bases sitting between them. The CDR3 totals 14 residues. CDR1 and CDR2 (germline): SGHRS, YFSETQ. CDR3 in amino acids: CASSLAGGTHEQYF. CDR3 nucleotides: TGCGCCAGCAGCTTGGCCGGCGGGACTCACGAGCAGTACTTC.

The V gene is TRBV4-2, the J gene TRBJ2-1; 7 bases fit TRBD2. The CDR3 extends over 15 amino acids. CDR1 LGHNA and CDR2 YNFKEQ come from the germline V gene. After removal of 4 bases from V and 8 bases from J, the junction contained 11 bases not matched to a gene. This CDR3 reads CASSPILSGGDEQFF. DNA of the CDR3: TGTGCCAGCAGCCCCATCCTTAGTGGGGGGGATGAGCAGTTCTTC.

This clonotype was detected many times. The chain links TRBV5-4 to TRBJ2-1; 7 bases are a match to TRBD1. V trimming: 4 bases; J trimming: 6 bases; junction bases outside the gene matches: 7. This CDR3 comprises 14 residues. CDR1 is SGHNT and CDR2 is YYREEE in the germline V gene (reference sequence). The CDR3 here is CASSPQGLGNEQFF. CDR3 DNA sequence: TGTGCCAGCAGCCCACAGGGGCTGGGCAATGAGCAGTTCTTC.

This clonotype was seen ten or more times. V usage is TRBV18 and J usage is TRBJ2-2, with unresolved D. Trimming shortened V by 2 bases and J by 6 bases, and 7 bases separated the two germline ends. This CDR3 contains 13 residues. Per the germline V gene, CDR1 is KGHSH and CDR2 is LQKENI. The CDR3 DNA sequence: TGTGCCAGCTCACCAGGAGCCCCCGGGGAGCTGTTTTTT. This codes for CASSPGAPGELFF.

At least ten counts were recorded for this clonotype. Sequence at one end of the junction differs from germline and may be a read error. CDR3 bases: TGTGCTAGCAGCACCGACAGGTACACTGAAGCTTTCTTT. Its protein is CASSTDRYTEAFF. This chain uses TRBV7-7 with TRBJ1-1; D is possibly TRBD1 (6 bases). Germline CDR1 SSHAT, CDR2 FNYEAQ (reference sequence). This CDR3 has 13 residues.

A word on this clonotype: A read error is possible here, since a much larger clone lies one base away. The chain has TRBV7-9 and TRBJ2-5; D is tentatively TRBD1 or TRBD2 (6 bases each). The CDR3 extends over 18 amino acids. Germline V gene lookup returns CDR1 SEHNR and CDR2 FQNEAQ (reference sequence). The V end lost 8 bases, the J end lost 7 bases, and 32 bases lay between the germline ends. The CDR3 DNA is TGTGCCAGCTCCCACTGGGGGCGGCGGGACCGGGACGGTGGGACCCAGTACTTC. This translates into CASSHWGRRDRDGGTQYF.

This clonotype showed up many times. The V call is TRBV7-2, the J call TRBJ2-7, with 14 bases matching TRBD2. Per the germline V gene, CDR1 is SGHTA and CDR2 is FQGNSA. V shed 2 bases and J 4 bases; nucleotides not matched to a gene: 1. This CDR3 comprises 15 residues. The CDR3 region is CASSLRLAGGYEQYF. The CDR3, as DNA: TGTGCCAGCAGCTTAAGACTAGCGGGAGGGTACGAGCAGTACTTC.

This clonotype has just a few counts. In DNA, the CDR3 is TGTGCCAGCAGTTTCTCCTCCGGGACTAGCGGGAATTATGAGCAGTTCTTC. Translation: CASSFSSGTSGNYEQFF. This chain joins TRBV6-5 and TRBJ2-1; 13 bases align to TRBD2. CDR1 and CDR2 from the germline V gene are MNHEY and SVGAGI. V lost 4 bases and J lost 8; bases outside the gene matches: 11. The CDR3 contains 17 residues.

This clonotype was observed a few times. CDR3 region: CASSYPGGRGSTQYF. The DNA for the CDR3 is TGTGCCAGCAGTTACCCGGGAGGGCGGGGAAGCACCCAGTACTTC. The chain joins TRBV6-2 or TRBV6-3 to TRBJ2-5; the match to TRBD2 covers 8 bases. This CDR3 spans 15 amino acids. Losses at the gene ends were 2 bases for V and 8 bases for J; bases not matched to a gene: 10. Per the germline V gene, CDR1 is MNHEY and CDR2 is SVGEGT.

The table lists this clonotype with a few counts. V usage is TRBV13 and J usage is TRBJ1-6; 7 bases match TRBD1. With V trimmed by 2 bases and J by 7 bases, 5 bases remained unmatched. CDR1 is PRHDT, CDR2 FYEKMQ, per germline (reference sequence). This CDR3 comprises 15 residues. The CDR3 sequence: CASSLPEGANSPLHF. The CDR3 DNA reads TGTGCCAGCAGCTTACCGGAGGGGGCGAATTCACCCCTCCACTTT.

This clonotype occurred many times. J is TRBJ1-5 and V is TRBV10-3; possible D gene TRBD1, 5 bases. V lost 3 bases and J 5 bases, leaving 14 bases between the germline ends. Per the germline V gene, CDR1 is ENHRY and CDR2 is SYGVKD. The CDR3 is 15 residues long. The CDR3 loop is CAISDASGFDQPQHF. The CDR3 DNA is TGTGCCATCAGTGATGCTTCAGGGTTCGATCAGCCCCAGCATTTT.